This entry concerns a single T cell receptor beta chain. This sample was included in a study of blood T cell repertoires in COVID-19. Across the study: Sources were T cells, B-cell-depleted T cells, or PBMCs; the material itself was cDNA or gDNA.

Seattle researchers signed up patients amid active infection and tracked them longitudinally. Germline V CDR1 and CDR2: ENHRY, SYGVKD. The CDR3 is 14 amino acids. Trimming removed 6 bases from V and 2 bases from J; junction bases left unmatched: 4. Study processing details: Nucleated cell counts were estimated from reference gene primer amplification. Method: immunoSEQ multiplex PCR; TCRdb's copy keeps in-frame clones and lacks some. Clonal size and the V and J genes are those of that table, whereas D and trimming came from the DNA. The data show 150,000 to 200,000 clones, with around 92% seen just once and roughly 4.8% held by the top ten.

The gene calls are TRBV10-3 and TRBJ2-4; 7 bases line up with TRBD2. The clonotype was recovered from a man aged 30 to 45 with COVID-19, enrolled during active disease. Sequences were obtained from peripheral blood. CDR3 protein: CAISPGGTKNIQYF. The CDR3 DNA sequence: TGTGCCATCAGCCCGGGGGGAACCAAAAACATTCAGTACTTC.